This note documents a single TCR beta chain sequence. Its antigen is unidentified. Germline V gene sequence: CDR1 DFQATT, CDR2 SNEGSKA (reference sequence). The V gene end was trimmed by 0 bases and the J gene end by 5 bases; junction bases not matched to a gene: 5. This CDR3 comprises 15 residues. From 5'RACE with constant-segment primers came TCR alpha and TCR beta cDNA libraries that carried sample barcodes and UMIs. TCRdb analysed the 5' RACE reads with MiXCR anew, one entry per CDR3 protein. The sample has about 270,000 distinct CDR3 sequences; roughly 15% are singletons. These data come from a study of T-cell memory formation after mild COVID-19. Study details: Largely donor-specific TCR clusters were found.

Overall study findings and caveats: In second-wave clones peaking day 37, SARS-CoV-2 specificity remained unconfirmed. CD4+ contracting clones were found mainly in CM and EM, and CD8+ ones in EMRA.

What was sequenced was PBMCs or a T cell subset sorted from them (not recorded which). The chain joins TRBV20-1 to TRBJ2-3; 10 nucleotides align to TRBD2. The TCR originated in an adult woman who had mild COVID-19 (a few samples of this study predate the infection). Cell type and time point are not known. The CDR3 spells CSAREHLAGEDTQYF. The CDR3 nucleotides read TGCAGTGCTAGAGAACACCTAGCGGGAGAAGATACGCAGTATTTT.